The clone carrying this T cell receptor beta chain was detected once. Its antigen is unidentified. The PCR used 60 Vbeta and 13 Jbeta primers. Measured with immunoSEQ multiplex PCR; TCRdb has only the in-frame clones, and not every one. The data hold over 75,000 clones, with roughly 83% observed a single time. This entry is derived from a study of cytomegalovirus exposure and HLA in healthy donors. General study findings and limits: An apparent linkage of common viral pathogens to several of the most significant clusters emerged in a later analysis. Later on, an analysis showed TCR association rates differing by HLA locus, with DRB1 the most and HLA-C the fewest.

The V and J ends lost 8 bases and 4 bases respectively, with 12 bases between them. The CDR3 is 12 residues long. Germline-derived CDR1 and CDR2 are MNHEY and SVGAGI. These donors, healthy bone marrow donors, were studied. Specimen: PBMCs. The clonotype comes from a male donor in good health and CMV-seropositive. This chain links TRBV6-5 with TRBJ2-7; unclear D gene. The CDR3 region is CASGPSVYEQYF. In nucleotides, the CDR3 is TGTGCCAGCGGCCCCAGCGTGTACGAGCAGTACTTC.